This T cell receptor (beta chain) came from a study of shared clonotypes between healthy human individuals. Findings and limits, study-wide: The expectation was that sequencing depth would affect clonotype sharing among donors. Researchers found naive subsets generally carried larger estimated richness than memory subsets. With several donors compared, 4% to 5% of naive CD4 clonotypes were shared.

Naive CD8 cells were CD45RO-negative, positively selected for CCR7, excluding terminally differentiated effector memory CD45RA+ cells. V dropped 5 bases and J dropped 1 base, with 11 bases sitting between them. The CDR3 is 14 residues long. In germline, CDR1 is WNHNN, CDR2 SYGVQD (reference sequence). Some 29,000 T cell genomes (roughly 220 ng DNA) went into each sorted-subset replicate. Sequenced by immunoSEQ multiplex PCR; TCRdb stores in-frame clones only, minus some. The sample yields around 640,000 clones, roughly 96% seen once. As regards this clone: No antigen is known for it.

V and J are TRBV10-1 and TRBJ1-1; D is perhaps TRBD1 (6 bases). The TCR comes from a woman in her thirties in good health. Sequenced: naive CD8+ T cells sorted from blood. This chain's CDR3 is CASSTGYGNTEAFF. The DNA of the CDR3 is TGCGCCAGCAGTACAGGGTATGGGAACACTGAAGCTTTCTTT.